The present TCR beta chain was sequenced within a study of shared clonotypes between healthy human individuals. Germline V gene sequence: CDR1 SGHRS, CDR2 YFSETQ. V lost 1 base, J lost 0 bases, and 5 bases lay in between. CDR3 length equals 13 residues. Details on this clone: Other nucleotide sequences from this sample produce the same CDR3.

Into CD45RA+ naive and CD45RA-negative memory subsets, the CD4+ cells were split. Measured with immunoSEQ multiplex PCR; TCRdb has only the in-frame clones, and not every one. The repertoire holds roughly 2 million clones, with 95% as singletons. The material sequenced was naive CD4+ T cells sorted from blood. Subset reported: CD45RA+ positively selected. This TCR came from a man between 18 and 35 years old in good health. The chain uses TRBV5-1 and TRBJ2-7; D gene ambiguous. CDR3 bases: TGCGCCAGCAGCTTGACAGTCTCCTACGAGCAGTACTTC. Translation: CASSLTVSYEQYF.